These 23 T cell receptor beta chains were sequenced from one sample in a study of cytomegalovirus exposure and HLA in healthy donors. Using immunoSEQ multiplex PCR, the repertoire was profiled, and TCRdb retains in-frame clones only, with some absent. The data contain around 190,000 clones, less than 85% of them singletons. Sequences were obtained from PBMCs. These receptors were taken from a man aged 18 to 30 in good health and CMV-seropositive.

This chain connects TRBV27 to TRBJ2-5, with 16 nucleotides matching TRBD2. V lost 5 bases, J lost 5 bases, and 11 bases stayed unmatched. The CDR3 totals 18 residues. Germline lookup yields CDR1 MNHEY and CDR2 SMNVEV (reference sequence). CDR3 in DNA: TGTGCCAGCAGTGAACTAACGGGACTAGCGGGAGGGTCGGAGACCCAGTACTTC. It encodes CASSELTGLAGGSETQYF.

This chain joins TRBV7-8 and TRBJ2-5; 9 bases match TRBD1. Germline loops: CDR1 SGHVS, CDR2 FQNEAQ. V lost 1 base, J lost 6 bases, and 3 bases stayed unmatched. This CDR3 is 14 amino acids long. CDR3 region: CASSLGTGEQTQYF. The CDR3 DNA is TGTGCCAGCAGCTTAGGGACAGGGGAACAGACCCAGTACTTC.

The chain carries TRBV28 and TRBJ2-7; TRBD1 agrees at 12 bases. Germline trimming cut 6 bases from V and 2 bases from J; bases unmatched to any gene: 11. Germline V lookup: CDR1 MDHEN, CDR2 SYDVKM. This CDR3 is built from 17 residues. The CDR3 DNA sequence: TGTGCCAGCAGACGAATGCCCGGGACAGGGGGCCCCTACGAGCAGTACTTC. Its protein product is CASRRMPGTGGPYEQYF.

The chain recombines TRBV5-1 with TRBJ1-5; 8 bases align to TRBD1. The CDR3 runs 15 residues. Germline loops: CDR1 SGHRS, CDR2 YFSETQ. The V and J ends lost 2 bases and 1 base, in that order; junction bases with no gene match: 2. Written as DNA, the CDR3 is TGCGCCAGCAGCTTACAGGGGGAGAGCAATCAGCCCCAGCATTTT. This gives the protein CASSLQGESNQPQHF.

This chain links TRBV28 with TRBJ2-7; 12 bases match TRBD2. From germline, CDR1 is MDHEN and CDR2 SYDVKM. With V trimmed by 7 bases and J by 2 bases, 6 bases remained unmatched. The CDR3 runs 15 residues. The DNA for the CDR3 is TGTGCCAGCACATTCGCTAGCGGGAGGGCCTACGAGCAGTACTTC. It yields the protein CASTFASGRAYEQYF.

The chain joins TRBV6-5 to TRBJ2-7; 10 nucleotides line up with TRBD2. The junction had 6 bases not matched to a gene; V was cut back by 5 bases and J by 2 bases. This CDR3 comprises 15 residues. Germline values: CDR1 MNHEY, CDR2 SVGAGI. In DNA, the CDR3 is TGTGCCAGCAGTCTACTAGCGGGGAGGACCTACGAGCAGTACTTC. Translated: CASSLLAGRTYEQYF.

This clone came up once. This chain connects TRBV5-6 to TRBJ2-1; 7 bases agree with TRBD1. V gave up 5 bases and J gave up 4 bases; unmatched junction bases: 12. Germline assignment: CDR1 SGHDT and CDR2 YYEEEE. This CDR3 spans 16 amino acids. The CDR3 spells CASSLQGVRLYNEQFF. As DNA, the CDR3 is TGTGCCAGCAGTTTGCAGGGGGTACGCCTATACAATGAGCAGTTCTTC. Using reference TRBV5-6 and TRBJ2-1 for the parts outside the CDR3, the full variable domain is DAGVTQSPTHLIKTRGQQVTLRCSPKSGHDTVSWYQQALGQGPQFIFQYYEEEERQRGNFPDRFSGHQFPNYSSELNVNALLLGDSALYLCASSLQGVRLYNEQFFGPGTRLTVL.

V gene TRBV2 combines with J gene TRBJ1-4; the D is unclear. The CDR3 is made up of 14 amino acids. From germline, CDR1 is SNHLY and CDR2 FYNNEI. Between the trimmed V and J ends, which lost 8 bases and 1 base, there was a span of 11 bases. DNA of the CDR3: TGTGCCAGCCACCGTAGTGGAACTAATGAAAAACTGTTTTTT. It specifies CASHRSGTNEKLFF.

V usage is TRBV18 and J usage is TRBJ2-2; D is perhaps TRBD1 (6 bases). The CDR3 covers 15 residues. V was cut by 2 bases and J by 7 bases, with 14 bases left in between. The germline CDR1 and CDR2 sequences are KGHSH and LQKENI. The CDR3 DNA reads TGTGCCAGCTCACCAGTGCGAATGGACAGCGGGGAGCTGTTTTTT. Its protein product is CASSPVRMDSGELFF.

This chain's CDR3 is CASSFRTAKETQYF. The CDR3 coding sequence is TGTGCCAGCAGTTTTAGGACTGCAAAAGAGACCCAGTACTTC. This chain joins TRBV28 and TRBJ2-5; D may be TRBD2 (5 bases). Germline V gene lookup returns CDR1 MDHEN and CDR2 SYDVKM. This CDR3 is 14 amino acids long. V gave up 3 bases and J gave up 3 bases, with 11 bases separating them.

The CDR3 sequence: CASKPGGGGFYGYTF. In nucleotides, the CDR3 is TGTGCCAGCAAACCTGGGGGGGGAGGATTCTATGGCTACACCTTC. The rearrangement uses TRBV2 and TRBJ1-2; D may be TRBD1 (5 bases). Trimming left V 7 bases short and J 4 bases short, with 19 bases between. The CDR3 consists of 15 residues. The germline V gene has CDR1 SNHLY and CDR2 FYNNEI.

V and J are TRBV7-9 and TRBJ2-1; 8 nucleotides match TRBD2. The CDR3 has 17 residues. Germline V gene lookup returns CDR1 SEHNR and CDR2 FQNEAQ (reference sequence). J was trimmed by 8 bases and V by 2 bases; bases with no gene match: 14. The CDR3 spells CASSLTPGGPPNYEQFF. The CDR3 DNA follows: TGTGCCAGCAGCTTAACACCGGGAGGGCCGCCTAACTATGAGCAGTTCTTC.

In its sample, this clone was seen once. The chain combines TRBV28 with TRBJ2-7, with D possibly being TRBD1 (6 bases). Germline CDR1 reads MDHEN; CDR2 reads SYDVKM. V was shortened by 3 bases and J by 2 bases, with 23 bases between the two germline ends. CDR3 length: 18 residues. The CDR3 DNA sequence: TGTGCCAGCAGTTTTGAGGGGGTGGGGATAGCGCAACCCTACGAGCAGTACTTC. This codes for CASSFEGVGIAQPYEQYF.

This clone was recorded only once. The chain is built from TRBV11-2 and TRBJ1-4; a possible D gene is TRBD1 (5 bases). The CDR3 loop spans 14 amino acids. V was pared by 3 bases and J by 8 bases, with 13 bases between. Germline V lookup: CDR1 SGHAT, CDR2 FQNNGV. CDR3 DNA sequence: TGTGCCAGCAGCTTGGGACCGGGGGACGAAAAACTGTTTTTT. This encodes CASSLGPGDEKLFF.

V is TRBV11-2 and J is TRBJ2-3; 7 nucleotides line up with TRBD1. The CDR3 loop spans 18 amino acids. Germline loops: CDR1 SGHAT, CDR2 FQNNGV. V shed 5 bases and J 1 base; nucleotides not matched to a gene: 15. CDR3 bases: TGTGCCAGCAGCGACAGGGATGAGGGGGTTTCTCGCACAGATACGCAGTATTTT. Its protein is CASSDRDEGVSRTDTQYF.

This clone was seen a single time. The chain has TRBV10-2 and TRBJ2-3, with 7 bases that match TRBD2. V was clipped by 7 bases and J by 4 bases; unmatched bases: 11. This CDR3 is built from 15 residues. Germline CDR1 reads WSHSY; CDR2 reads SAAADI. CDR3 sequence: CASKMTSQISDTQYF. Here the CDR3 DNA reads TGCGCCAGCAAAATGACTAGCCAGATCTCAGATACGCAGTATTTT.

This chain connects TRBV10-3 to TRBJ1-1, with TRBD1 matching over 8 bases. After removal of 2 bases from V and 1 base from J, the junction contained 3 bases not matched to a gene. CDR3 length: 15 residues. CDR1 ENHRY and CDR2 SYGVKD come from the germline V gene. The CDR3 DNA is TGTGCCATCAGTGAGCCAGACAGGGGGAACACTGAAGCTTTCTTT. Translating gives CAISEPDRGNTEAFF.

The chain carries TRBV6-5 and TRBJ2-5; D is ambiguous. The germline V gene encodes CDR1 MNHEY and CDR2 SVGAGI. V gave up 2 bases and J gave up 1 base, with 8 bases separating them. The CDR3 extends over 14 amino acids. CDR3 in amino acids: CASSYGVTQETQYF. CDR3 bases: TGTGCCAGCAGTTACGGAGTGACCCAAGAGACCCAGTACTTC.

This rearrangement joins TRBV2 to TRBJ2-1, with 13 bases that match TRBD2. The germline CDR1 and CDR2 sequences are SNHLY and FYNNEI. This CDR3 is 15 amino acids long. The J segment lost 8 bases and the V segment lost 6 bases, leaving 7 bases of the junction unmatched. The CDR3 loop is CASRERTSGSDEQFF. The CDR3 DNA sequence: TGTGCCAGCAGGGAAAGGACTAGCGGGAGCGATGAGCAGTTCTTC.

The chain has TRBV2 and TRBJ2-3; no clear D gene. The CDR3 loop spans 12 amino acids. The V gene lost 4 bases and the J gene lost 4 bases, with 6 bases spanning the gap. Germline V CDR1 and CDR2: SNHLY, FYNNEI. The CDR3 spells CASSVYADTQYF. In DNA form, the CDR3 reads TGTGCCAGCAGTGTATATGCAGATACGCAGTATTTT.

The gene calls are TRBV28 and TRBJ2-1, with TRBD2 matching 8 bases. V was pared by 7 bases and J by 0 bases, with 11 bases of the junction left unmatched. CDR3 length: 17 residues. CDR1 and CDR2 (germline): MDHEN, SYDVKM. CDR3 DNA sequence: TGTGCCAGCACCGGGCAGCGGGGGCTTAGCTCCTACAATGAGCAGTTCTTC. It yields the protein CASTGQRGLSSYNEQFF.

This clone was detected only a few times. The chain joins TRBV5-1 to TRBJ2-7; 10 bases align to TRBD2. Looked up from germline, CDR1 is SGHRS and CDR2 is YFSETQ. The ends lost 0 bases at V and 7 bases at J; junction bases unmatched: 7. The CDR3 has 15 residues. The CDR3 DNA sequence: TGCGCCAGCAGCTTGGCCAGCGGGAGGGCCCAAGAGCAGTACTTC. Its translation: CASSLASGRAQEQYF.

The chain combines TRBV2 with TRBJ2-1; D is unresolved. The CDR3 loop spans 14 amino acids. Germline values: CDR1 SNHLY, CDR2 FYNNEI. V was shortened by 4 bases and J by 1 base, with 8 bases between the two germline ends. CDR3 nucleotides: TGTGCCAGCAGTGGTCAGATTTCCTACAATGAGCAGTTCTTC. Translation gives CASSGQISYNEQFF.